The TCR beta chain described here comes from a study of technical replicates of blood from a handful of donors. Unmatched junction bases numbered 7, after V lost 7 bases and J lost 0 bases. There are 16 residues in the CDR3. Germline loops: CDR1 SGHRS, CDR2 YFSETQ. TCRdb's table, derived via immunoSEQ multiplex PCR, lists solely in-frame clones and lacks some. The sample records roughly 70,000 clones, roughly 93% being singletons. This chain uses TRBV5-1 with TRBJ2-3; TRBD2 matches 11 bases. Sequenced input: T cells isolated from PBMCs. The TCR was taken from a human donor in good health. CDR3 in DNA: TGCGCCAGCGGCAGACTAGCGGGGACTAGCACAGATACGCAGTATTTT. Its protein is CASGRLAGTSTDTQYF.